Listed here are 4 T cell receptor beta chains from one sample, sequenced in a study of vaccination and CD4 T cells after COVID-19. For these TCRs, the target antigens are not known. Treatment of the sample: roughly 10-day PBMC culture with coronavirus spike peptide pools or control peptides (ViraFEST assay). The Oncomine TCR Beta short-read assay was applied to DNA of cultured CD4+ T cells. TCRdb analysed the PCR reads with MiXCR anew, one entry per CDR3 protein. The sample holds over 8,000 distinct CDR3 sequences, 59% seen once. Sequenced sample: CD4+ T cells from blood, cultured in vitro. These receptors came from a human donor who had recovered from COVID-19.

The chain recombines TRBV5-1 with TRBJ1-1; D ambiguous. The CDR3 covers 16 residues. Trimming shortened V by 3 bases and J by 0 bases, and 15 bases separated the two germline ends. CDR1 is SGHRS and CDR2 is YFSETQ in the germline V gene. The CDR3 DNA follows: TGCGCCAGCAGCTCCGGGAAAGGCCTGATGAACACTGAAGCTTTCTTT. Its protein is CASSSGKGLMNTEAFF.

This clonotype was observed a handful of times. The V gene is TRBV27, the J gene TRBJ2-7; TRBD1 matches at 7 bases. CDR1 and CDR2 from the germline V gene are MNHEY and SMNVEV (reference sequence). Unmatched junction bases numbered 12, after V lost 6 bases and J lost 4 bases. The CDR3 is made up of 15 amino acids. CDR3 DNA sequence: TGTGCCAGCAGACCCCTCCGACAGGGTAGTTACGAGCAGTACTTC. Encoded protein: CASRPLRQGSYEQYF.

This clonotype was seen a few times. V is TRBV30 and J is TRBJ1-2, with 7 bases that match TRBD1. V was pared by 0 bases and J by 6 bases, with 4 bases of the junction left unmatched. This CDR3 has 13 amino acids. Germline assignment: CDR1 GTSNPN and CDR2 SVGIG (reference sequence). The CDR3 reads CAWSVKGANGYTF. The DNA of the CDR3 is TGTGCCTGGAGTGTGAAGGGGGCGAATGGCTACACCTTC.

By share of the sample, this clonotype is large. The J gene is TRBJ2-2, the V gene TRBV6-5, with 7 bases aligning to TRBD1. Losses at the gene ends were 2 bases for V and 0 bases for J; bases not matched to a gene: 12. CDR3 length: 19 residues. Germline-derived CDR1 and CDR2 are MNHEY and SVGAGI. The CDR3 spells CASSYPEDPGQTNTGELFF. The CDR3, as DNA: TGTGCCAGCAGTTACCCTGAAGATCCGGGACAGACGAACACCGGGGAGCTGTTTTTT.